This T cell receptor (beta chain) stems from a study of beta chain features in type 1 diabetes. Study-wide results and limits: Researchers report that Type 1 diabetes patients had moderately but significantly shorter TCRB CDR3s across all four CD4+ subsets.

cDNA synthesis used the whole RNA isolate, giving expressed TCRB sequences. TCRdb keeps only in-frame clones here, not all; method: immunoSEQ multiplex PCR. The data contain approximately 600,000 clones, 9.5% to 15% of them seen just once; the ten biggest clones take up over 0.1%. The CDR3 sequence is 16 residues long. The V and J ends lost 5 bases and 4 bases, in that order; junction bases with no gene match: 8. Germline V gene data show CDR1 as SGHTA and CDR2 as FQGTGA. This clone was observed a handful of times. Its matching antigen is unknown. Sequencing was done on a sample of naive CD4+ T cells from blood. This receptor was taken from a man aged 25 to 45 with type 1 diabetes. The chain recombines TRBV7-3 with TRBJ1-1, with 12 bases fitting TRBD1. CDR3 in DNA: TGTGCCAGCAGCCCGACGGGACAGGGGGCATTCACTGAAGCTTTCTTT. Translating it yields CASSPTGQGAFTEAFF.